Included here is one T cell receptor beta chain sequence, with context. The data stem from a study of technical replicates of blood from a few donors. Trimming removed 3 bases from V and 2 bases from J, with 9 bases in between. CDR3 length equals 14 residues. Germline assignment: CDR1 SGHDT and CDR2 YYEEEE. TCRdb's table, derived via immunoSEQ multiplex PCR, lists solely in-frame clones and lacks some. The sample yields 75,000 to 95,000 clones, around 94% seen once. The chain couples TRBV5-6 to TRBJ1-5; the D gene is possibly TRBD1 (6 bases). This sequence originates from a human donor in good health. The material sequenced was T cells isolated from PBMCs. Written as DNA, the CDR3 is TGTGCCAGCAGCTCCAGGACAGGCAATCAGCCCCAGCATTTT. This gives the protein CASSSRTGNQPQHF.